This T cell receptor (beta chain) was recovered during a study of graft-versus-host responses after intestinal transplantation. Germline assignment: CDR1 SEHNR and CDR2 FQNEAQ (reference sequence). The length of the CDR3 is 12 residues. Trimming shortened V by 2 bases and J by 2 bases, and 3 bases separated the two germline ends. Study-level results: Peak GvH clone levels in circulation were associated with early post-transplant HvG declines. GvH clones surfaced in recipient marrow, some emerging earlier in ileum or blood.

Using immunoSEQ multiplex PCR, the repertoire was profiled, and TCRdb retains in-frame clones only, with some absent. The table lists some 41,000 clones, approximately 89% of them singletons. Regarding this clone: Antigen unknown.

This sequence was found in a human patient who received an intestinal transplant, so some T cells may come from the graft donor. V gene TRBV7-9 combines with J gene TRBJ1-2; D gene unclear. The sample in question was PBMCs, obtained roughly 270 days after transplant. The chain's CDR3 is CASSLPNYGYTF. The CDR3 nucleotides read TGTGCCAGCAGCTTACCAAACTATGGCTACACCTTC.